This record looks at one T cell receptor (beta chain) sequence and its context. Its cognate antigen is unknown. The data were taken from a study of cytomegalovirus exposure and HLA in healthy donors. CDR3 length: 17 amino acids. Germline values: CDR1 LNHDA, CDR2 SQIVND (reference sequence). V was pared by 8 bases and J by 3 bases, with 16 bases of the junction left unmatched. It was with 60 Vbeta and 13 Jbeta primers that the PCR ran. TCRdb keeps only in-frame clones here, not all; method: immunoSEQ multiplex PCR. The sample yields 150,000 or so clones, less than 10% seen once. Regarding the study as a whole: In an earlier analysis, productive rearrangement rates for most beta V segments clustered near 87% or 30%. In a later analysis, compared with equally common non-associated chains, HLA-associated beta chains were more expanded. Reports indicated that the classifier achieved high specificity and sensitivity in diagnosing cytomegalovirus status.

The source is a middle-aged man in good health and CMV-seronegative. The specimen sequenced was PBMCs. V gene TRBV19 combines with J gene TRBJ1-5; 7 bases line up with TRBD1. CDR3 coding DNA: TGTGCCAGTGGGATATATACCGGGACAGCCTCCAATCAGCCCCAGCATTTT. Residues: CASGIYTGTASNQPQHF. Filled out from reference TRBV19 and TRBJ1-5, the complete variable domain reads DGGITQSPKYLFRKEGQNVTLSCEQNLNHDAMYWYRQDPGQGLRLIYYSQIVNDFQKGDIAEGYSVSREKKESFPLTVTSAQKNPTAFYLCASGIYTGTASNQPQHFGDGTRLSIL.